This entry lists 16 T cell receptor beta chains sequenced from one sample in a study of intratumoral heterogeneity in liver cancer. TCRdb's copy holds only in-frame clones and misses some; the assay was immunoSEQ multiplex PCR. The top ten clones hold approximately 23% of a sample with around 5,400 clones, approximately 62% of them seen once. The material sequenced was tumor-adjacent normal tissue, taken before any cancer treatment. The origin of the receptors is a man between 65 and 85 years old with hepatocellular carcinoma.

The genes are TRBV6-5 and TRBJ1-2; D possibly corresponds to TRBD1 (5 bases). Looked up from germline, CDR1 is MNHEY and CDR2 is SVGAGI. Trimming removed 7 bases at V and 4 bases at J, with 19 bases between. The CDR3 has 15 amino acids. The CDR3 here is CASKQQVPLGYGYTF. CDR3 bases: TGTGCCAGCAAGCAACAGGTCCCTCTCGGCTATGGCTACACCTTC.

This CDR3 is CASGRTGGIGTEAFF. The CDR3, as DNA: TGTGCCAGCGGTCGGACAGGGGGAATTGGCACTGAAGCTTTCTTT. V is TRBV7-9 and J is TRBJ1-1; 10 bases align to TRBD1. J was trimmed by 4 bases and V by 8 bases; bases with no gene match: 10. This CDR3 contains 15 residues. CDR1 SEHNR and CDR2 FQNEAQ come from the germline V gene (reference sequence).

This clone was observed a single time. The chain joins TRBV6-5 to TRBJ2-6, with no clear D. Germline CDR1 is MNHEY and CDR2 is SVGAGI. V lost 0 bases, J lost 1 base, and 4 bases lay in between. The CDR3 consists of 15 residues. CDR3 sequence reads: CASSYSISGANVLTF. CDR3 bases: TGTGCCAGCAGTTACTCGATTTCTGGGGCCAACGTCCTGACTTTC.

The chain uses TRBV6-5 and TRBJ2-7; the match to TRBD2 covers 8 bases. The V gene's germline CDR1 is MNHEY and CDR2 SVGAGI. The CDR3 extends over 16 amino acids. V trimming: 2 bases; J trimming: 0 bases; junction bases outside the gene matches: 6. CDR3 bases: TGTGCCAGCAGTTACGATACGAGCGGGGGCTCCTACGAGCAGTACTTC. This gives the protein CASSYDTSGGSYEQYF.

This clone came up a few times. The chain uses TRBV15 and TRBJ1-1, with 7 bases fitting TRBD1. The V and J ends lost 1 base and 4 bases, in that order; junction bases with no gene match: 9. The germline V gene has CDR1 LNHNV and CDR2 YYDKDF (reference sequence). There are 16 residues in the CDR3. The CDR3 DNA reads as TGTGCCACCAGCAGAGGAAGACAGGGTTCGAGCACTGAAGCTTTCTTT. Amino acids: CATSRGRQGSSTEAFF.

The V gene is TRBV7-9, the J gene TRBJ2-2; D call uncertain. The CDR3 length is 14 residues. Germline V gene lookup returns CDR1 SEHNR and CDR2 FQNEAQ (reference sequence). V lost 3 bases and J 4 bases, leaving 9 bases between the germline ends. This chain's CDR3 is CASSFRVGTGELFF. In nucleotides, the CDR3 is TGTGCCAGCAGCTTCCGGGTCGGCACCGGGGAGCTGTTTTTT. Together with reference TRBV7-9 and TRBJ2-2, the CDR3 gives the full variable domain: DTGVSQNPRHKITKRGQNVTFRCDPISEHNRLYWYRQTLGQGPEFLTYFQNEAQLEKSRLLSDRFSAERPKGSFSTLEIQRTEQGDSAMYLCASSFRVGTGELFFGEGSRLTVL.

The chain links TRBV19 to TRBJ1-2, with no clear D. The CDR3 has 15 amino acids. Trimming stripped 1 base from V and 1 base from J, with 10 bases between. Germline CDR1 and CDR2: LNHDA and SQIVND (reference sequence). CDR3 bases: TGTGCCAGTAGTATAGTGCGCGGCAATAACTATGGCTACACCTTC. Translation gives CASSIVRGNNYGYTF.

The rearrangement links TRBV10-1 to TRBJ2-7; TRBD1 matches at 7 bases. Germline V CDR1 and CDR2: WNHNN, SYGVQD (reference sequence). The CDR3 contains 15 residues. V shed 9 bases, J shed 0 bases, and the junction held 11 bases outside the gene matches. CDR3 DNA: TGCGCCAGAGCCGTCGGACAGGCACGCTCCTACGAGCAGTACTTC. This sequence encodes CARAVGQARSYEQYF.

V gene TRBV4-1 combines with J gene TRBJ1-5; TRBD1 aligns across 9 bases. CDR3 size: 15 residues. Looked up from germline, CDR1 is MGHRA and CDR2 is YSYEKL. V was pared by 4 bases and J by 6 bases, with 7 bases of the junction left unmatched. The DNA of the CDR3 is TGCGCCAGCAGCCCCTGGACAGGGGAGAGTCAGCCCCAGCATTTT. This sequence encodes CASSPWTGESQPQHF.

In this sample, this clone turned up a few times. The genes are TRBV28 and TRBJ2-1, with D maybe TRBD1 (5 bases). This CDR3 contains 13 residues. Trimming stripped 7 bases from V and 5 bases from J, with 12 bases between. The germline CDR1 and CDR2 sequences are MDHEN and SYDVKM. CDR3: CASKAGWDNEQFF. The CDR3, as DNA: TGTGCCAGCAAGGCAGGGTGGGACAATGAGCAGTTCTTC. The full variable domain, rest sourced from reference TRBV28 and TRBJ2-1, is DVKVTQSSRYLVKRTGEKVFLECVQDMDHENMFWYRQDPGLGLRLIYFSYDVKMKEKGDIPEGYSVSREKKERFSLILESASTNQTSMYLCASKAGWDNEQFFGPGTRLTVL.

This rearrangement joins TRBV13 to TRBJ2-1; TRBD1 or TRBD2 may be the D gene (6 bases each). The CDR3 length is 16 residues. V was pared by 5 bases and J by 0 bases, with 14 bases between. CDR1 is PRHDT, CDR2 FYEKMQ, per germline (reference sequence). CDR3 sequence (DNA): TGTGCCAGCAGCAAGCTGGGGGGCTCCTCCTACAATGAGCAGTTCTTC. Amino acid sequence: CASSKLGGSSYNEQFF.

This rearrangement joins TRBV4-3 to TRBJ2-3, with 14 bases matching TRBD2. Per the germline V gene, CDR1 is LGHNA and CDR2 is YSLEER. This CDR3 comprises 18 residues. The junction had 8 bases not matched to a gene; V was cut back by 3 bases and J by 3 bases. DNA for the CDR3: TGCGCCAGCAGCCACGACAGACTAGCGGGGGGGCCTACAGATACGCAGTATTTT. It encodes CASSHDRLAGGPTDTQYF.

CDR3 DNA: TGTGCCATCAGTGCGCTAGCGGGGGGCTCAGATACGCAGTATTTT. This translates into CAISALAGGSDTQYF. The rearrangement links TRBV10-3 to TRBJ2-3; 11 bases fit TRBD2. The CDR3 sequence is 15 residues long. CDR1 ENHRY and CDR2 SYGVKD come from the germline V gene. V was clipped by 4 bases and J by 4 bases; unmatched bases: 4.

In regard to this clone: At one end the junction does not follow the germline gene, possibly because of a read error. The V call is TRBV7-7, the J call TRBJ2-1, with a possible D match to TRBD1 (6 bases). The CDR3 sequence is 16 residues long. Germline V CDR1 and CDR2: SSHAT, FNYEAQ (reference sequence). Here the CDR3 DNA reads TGTGCTAGCAGCTCCAGGGACAAAAGCTCCTACAATGAGCAGTTCTTC. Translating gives CASSSRDKSSYNEQFF. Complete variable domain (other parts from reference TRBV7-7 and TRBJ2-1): GAGVSQSPRYKVTKRGQDVTLRCDPISSHATLYWYQQALGQGPEFLTYFNYEAQPDKSGLPSDRFSAERPEGSISTLTIQRTEQRDSAMYRCASSSRDKSSYNEQFFGPGTRLTVL.

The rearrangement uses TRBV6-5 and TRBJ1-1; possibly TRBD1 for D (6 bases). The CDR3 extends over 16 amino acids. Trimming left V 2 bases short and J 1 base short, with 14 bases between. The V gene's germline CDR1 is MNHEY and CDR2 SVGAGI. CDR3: CASSYDRWGGNTEAFF. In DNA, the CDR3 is TGTGCCAGCAGTTACGACAGGTGGGGGGGGAACACTGAAGCTTTCTTT.

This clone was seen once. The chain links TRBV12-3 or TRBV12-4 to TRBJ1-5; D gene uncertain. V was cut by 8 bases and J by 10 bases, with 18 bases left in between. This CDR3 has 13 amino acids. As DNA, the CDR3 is TGTGCCAGCGCCCTAGGCACCGGTTCTCCCCAGCATTTT. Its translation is CASALGTGSPQHF.